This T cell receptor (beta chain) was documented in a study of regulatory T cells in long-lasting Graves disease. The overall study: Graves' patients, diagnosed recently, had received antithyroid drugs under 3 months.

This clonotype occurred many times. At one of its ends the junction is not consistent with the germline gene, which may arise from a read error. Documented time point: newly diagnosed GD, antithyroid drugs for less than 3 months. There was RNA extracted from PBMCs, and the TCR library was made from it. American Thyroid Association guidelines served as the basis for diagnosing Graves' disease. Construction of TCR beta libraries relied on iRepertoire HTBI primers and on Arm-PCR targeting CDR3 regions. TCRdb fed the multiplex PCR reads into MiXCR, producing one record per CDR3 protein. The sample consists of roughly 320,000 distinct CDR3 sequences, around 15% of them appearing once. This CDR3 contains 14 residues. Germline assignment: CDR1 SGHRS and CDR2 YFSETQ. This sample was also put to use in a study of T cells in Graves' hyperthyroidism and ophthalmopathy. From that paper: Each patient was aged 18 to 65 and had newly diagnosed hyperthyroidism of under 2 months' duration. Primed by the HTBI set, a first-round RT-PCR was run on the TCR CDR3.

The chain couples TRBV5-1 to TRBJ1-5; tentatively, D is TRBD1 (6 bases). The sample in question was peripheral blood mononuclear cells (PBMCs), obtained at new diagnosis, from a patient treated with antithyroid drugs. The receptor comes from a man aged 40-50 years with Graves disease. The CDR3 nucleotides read TGTGCCAGCAGCTTACAGGGTGGCAATCAGCCCCAGCATTTT. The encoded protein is CASSLQGGNQPQHF.